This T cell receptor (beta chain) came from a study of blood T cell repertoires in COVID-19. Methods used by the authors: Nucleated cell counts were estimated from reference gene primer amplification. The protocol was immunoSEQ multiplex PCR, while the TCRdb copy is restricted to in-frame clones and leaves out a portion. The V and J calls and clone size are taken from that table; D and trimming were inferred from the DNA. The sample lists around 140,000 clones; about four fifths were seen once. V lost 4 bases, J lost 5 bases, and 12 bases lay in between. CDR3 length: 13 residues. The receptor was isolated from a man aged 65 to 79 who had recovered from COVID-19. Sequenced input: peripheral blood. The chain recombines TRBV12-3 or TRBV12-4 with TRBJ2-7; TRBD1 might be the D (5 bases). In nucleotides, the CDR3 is TGTGCCAGCAGTTGGTCAGGGTCCAACGAGCAGTACTTC. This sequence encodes CASSWSGSNEQYF.